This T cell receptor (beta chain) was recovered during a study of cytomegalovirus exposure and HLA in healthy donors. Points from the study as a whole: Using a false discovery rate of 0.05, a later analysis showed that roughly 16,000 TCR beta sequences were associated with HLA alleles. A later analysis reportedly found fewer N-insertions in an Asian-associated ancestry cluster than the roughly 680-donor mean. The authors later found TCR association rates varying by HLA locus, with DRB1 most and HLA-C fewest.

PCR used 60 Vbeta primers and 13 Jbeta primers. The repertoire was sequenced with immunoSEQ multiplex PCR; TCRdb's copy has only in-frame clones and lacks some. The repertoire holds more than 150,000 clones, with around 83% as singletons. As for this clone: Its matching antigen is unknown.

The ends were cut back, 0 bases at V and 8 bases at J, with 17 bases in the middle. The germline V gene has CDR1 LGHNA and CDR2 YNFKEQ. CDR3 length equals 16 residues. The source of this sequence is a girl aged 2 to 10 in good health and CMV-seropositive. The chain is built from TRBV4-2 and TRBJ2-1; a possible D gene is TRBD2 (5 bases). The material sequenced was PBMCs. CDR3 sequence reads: CASSQDSRGGLDEQFF. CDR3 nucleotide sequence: TGTGCCAGCAGCCAAGATTCCCGAGGCGGGTTAGATGAGCAGTTCTTC.